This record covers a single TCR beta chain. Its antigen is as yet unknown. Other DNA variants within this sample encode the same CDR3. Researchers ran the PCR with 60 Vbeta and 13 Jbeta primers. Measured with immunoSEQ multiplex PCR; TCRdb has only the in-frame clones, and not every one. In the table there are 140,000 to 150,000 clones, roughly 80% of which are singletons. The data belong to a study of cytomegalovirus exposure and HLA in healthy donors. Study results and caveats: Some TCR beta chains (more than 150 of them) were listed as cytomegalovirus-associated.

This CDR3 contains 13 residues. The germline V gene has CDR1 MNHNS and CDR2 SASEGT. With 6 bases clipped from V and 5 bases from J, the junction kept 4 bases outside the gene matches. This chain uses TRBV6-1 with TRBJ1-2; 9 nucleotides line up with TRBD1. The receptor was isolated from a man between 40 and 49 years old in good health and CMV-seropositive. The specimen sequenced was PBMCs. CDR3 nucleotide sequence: TGTGCCAGCAGACAGGGGGCTGGGTATGGCTACACCTTC. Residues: CASRQGAGYGYTF.